This is a list of T cell receptor beta chains from one sample in a study of T cell repertoires in cytomegalovirus infection. These receptors lack a known antigen. MiXCR, run by TCRdb on the reads, gives a single entry per CDR3 protein. The sample contains just under 500,000 distinct CDR3 sequences, roughly a third of which appear only once. Sequenced here: cultured PBMCs, sampled from culture after CMV antigen stimulation. The source of these receptors is a human donor in good health (CMV status not recorded). Some clones in this sample may be carry-over from other donors' samples. Each CDR3 is given with its conserved first and last residue. The order of the fields is J gene, V gene, clone size, D gene, CDR3 protein, CDR3 DNA. A D gene is named only where the DNA matches it firmly. Size is stated for part of the rows, as once, few or many counts, or as a class when the clone is expanded.

J gene: TRBJ2-5
V gene: TRBV7-9
clone size: .
D gene: TRBD1
CDR3 protein: CASSPTGGARERTQYF
CDR3 DNA: TGTGCCAGCAGCCCAACAGGGGGCGCGAGAGAAAGGACCCAGTACTTC

J gene: TRBJ2-1
V gene: TRBV4-2
clone size: .
D gene: TRBD2
CDR3 protein: CASSPIAGGRHEQFF
CDR3 DNA: TGTGCCAGCAGCCCCATAGCGGGAGGCCGCCATGAGCAGTTCTTC

J gene: TRBJ1-3
V gene: TRBV7-9
clone size: .
D gene: TRBD1
CDR3 protein: CASRTGAGNTIYF
CDR3 DNA: TGTGCCAGCCGGACAGGGGCTGGAAACACCATATATTTT

J gene: TRBJ2-5
V gene: TRBV7-2
clone size: many
D gene: TRBD1
CDR3 protein: CASSLNRVGTGETQYF
CDR3 DNA: TGTGCCAGCAGCTTAAATCGGGTGGGGACAGGAGAGACCCAGTACTTC

J gene: TRBJ1-5
V gene: TRBV12-3/TRBV12-4
clone size: .
D gene: .
CDR3 protein: CASSSQGTLSNQPQHF
CDR3 DNA: TGTGCCAGCAGTAGTCAGGGGACCTTGAGCAATCAGCCCCAGCATTTT

J gene: TRBJ1-6
V gene: TRBV6-5
clone size: .
D gene: .
CDR3 protein: CASSPGGPGAYNSPLHF
CDR3 DNA: TGTGCCAGCAGCCCTGGGGGGCCTGGGGCCTATAATTCACCCCTCCACTTT

J gene: TRBJ2-3
V gene: TRBV7-2
clone size: .
D gene: .
CDR3 protein: CASSLIWNSEGTDTQYF
CDR3 DNA: TGTGCCAGCAGCTTAATTTGGAATAGCGAGGGCACAGATACGCAGTATTTT

J gene: TRBJ2-1
V gene: TRBV27
clone size: .
D gene: TRBD2
CDR3 protein: CASRASGLYNEQFF
CDR3 DNA: TGTGCCAGCAGGGCTAGCGGGCTTTACAATGAGCAGTTCTTC

J gene: TRBJ2-1
V gene: TRBV4-3
clone size: .
D gene: .
CDR3 protein: CASSQSIVLSSYNEQFF
CDR3 DNA: TGCGCCAGCAGCCAATCGATCGTCCTAAGCTCCTACAATGAGCAGTTCTTC

J gene: TRBJ2-7
V gene: TRBV6-1
clone size: many
D gene: .
CDR3 protein: CASRGSGSYEQYF
CDR3 DNA: TGTGCCAGCAGAGGGTCAGGGTCCTACGAGCAGTACTTC

J gene: TRBJ2-5
V gene: TRBV29-1
clone size: .
D gene: TRBD2
CDR3 protein: CSVYLAGGPYETQYF
CDR3 DNA: TGCAGCGTGTATCTAGCGGGAGGGCCTTATGAGACCCAGTACTTC

J gene: TRBJ2-7
V gene: TRBV5-6
clone size: .
D gene: .
CDR3 protein: CASSLGRDAVYF
CDR3 DNA: TGTGCCAGCAGCCTGGGACGGGACGCAGTCTACTTC

J gene: TRBJ2-5
V gene: TRBV7-6
clone size: .
D gene: TRBD1
CDR3 protein: CASSLGQGQGAETQYF
CDR3 DNA: TGTGCCAGCAGCTTAGGGCAGGGACAGGGGGCCGAGACCCAGTACTTC

J gene: TRBJ2-3
V gene: TRBV7-2
clone size: few
D gene: .
CDR3 protein: CASSTEVSDTQYF
CDR3 DNA: TGTGCCAGCAGCACGGAAGTTTCAGATACGCAGTATTTT

J gene: TRBJ2-2
V gene: TRBV27
clone size: .
D gene: .
CDR3 protein: CASSLRDHNTGELFF
CDR3 DNA: TGTGCCAGCAGTCTCCGGGACCATAACACCGGGGAGCTGTTTTTT

J gene: TRBJ2-3
V gene: TRBV6-2/TRBV6-3
clone size: .
D gene: .
CDR3 protein: CASSYGTGLKPGLRTDTQYF
CDR3 DNA: TGTGCCAGCAGTTACGGGACGGGATTAAAGCCGGGGTTAAGGACAGATACGCAGTATTTT

J gene: TRBJ2-3
V gene: TRBV27
clone size: few
D gene: .
CDR3 protein: CASSLSNADTQYF
CDR3 DNA: TGTGCCAGCAGTTTATCAAATGCAGATACGCAGTATTTT

J gene: TRBJ2-6
V gene: TRBV6-1
clone size: few
D gene: .
CDR3 protein: CASRGGTAGANVLTF
CDR3 DNA: TGTGCCAGCAGAGGCGGGACTGCCGGGGCCAACGTCCTGACTTTC

J gene: TRBJ2-1
V gene: TRBV7-9
clone size: .
D gene: .
CDR3 protein: CASSLMSLEQFF
CDR3 DNA: TGTGCCAGCAGCTTAATGTCGCTGGAGCAGTTCTTC

J gene: TRBJ1-5
V gene: TRBV20-1
clone size: .
D gene: .
CDR3 protein: CSASSSRRNSNQPQHF
CDR3 DNA: TGCAGTGCCAGCTCGTCCCGGAGAAATAGCAATCAGCCCCAGCATTTT

J gene: TRBJ2-6
V gene: TRBV18
clone size: few
D gene: TRBD1
CDR3 protein: CASSPRQGFLSGANVLTF
CDR3 DNA: TGTGCCAGCTCACCGCGACAGGGCTTCCTCTCTGGGGCCAACGTCCTGACTTTC

J gene: TRBJ2-7
V gene: TRBV10-3
clone size: few
D gene: TRBD2
CDR3 protein: CAISEPSGGRPYEQYF
CDR3 DNA: TGTGCCATCAGTGAGCCCTCCGGCGGGAGGCCATACGAGCAGTACTTC

J gene: TRBJ2-1
V gene: TRBV10-2
clone size: once
D gene: .
CDR3 protein: CASSDSRDQYNEQFF
CDR3 DNA: TGCGCCAGCAGTGATAGTCGGGACCAATACAATGAGCAGTTCTTC

J gene: TRBJ1-5
V gene: TRBV19
clone size: .
D gene: TRBD1
CDR3 protein: CASRDGQGLHQPQHF
CDR3 DNA: TGTGCCAGTAGAGATGGACAGGGGCTCCATCAGCCCCAGCATTTT

J gene: TRBJ2-5
V gene: TRBV7-9
clone size: few
D gene: .
CDR3 protein: CASSYLGLTRRKETQYF
CDR3 DNA: TGTGCCAGCAGCTACCTGGGCCTAACTCGACGAAAAGAGACCCAGTACTTC

J gene: TRBJ1-4
V gene: TRBV5-4
clone size: .
D gene: TRBD1
CDR3 protein: CASSFVRDRVSTNEKLFF
CDR3 DNA: TGTGCCAGCAGCTTCGTCCGGGACAGGGTTTCAACTAATGAAAAACTGTTTTTT

J gene: TRBJ2-7
V gene: TRBV6-6
clone size: .
D gene: TRBD2
CDR3 protein: CASSFTRWREDLHEQYF
CDR3 DNA: TGTGCCAGCAGCTTTACCCGCTGGCGGGAGGACCTCCACGAGCAGTACTTC

J gene: TRBJ1-1
V gene: TRBV15
clone size: .
D gene: TRBD1
CDR3 protein: CATSSKRTGQRRF
CDR3 DNA: TGTGCCACCAGCAGTAAAAGGACAGGCCAACGTAGATTT

J gene: TRBJ2-1
V gene: TRBV7-2
clone size: many
D gene: TRBD2
CDR3 protein: CASSLPTSGNRNEQFF
CDR3 DNA: TGTGCCAGCAGCCTTCCGACTAGCGGGAACCGTAATGAGCAGTTCTTC

J gene: TRBJ2-5
V gene: TRBV4-3
clone size: once
D gene: .
CDR3 protein: CASSQGGRPQETQYF
CDR3 DNA: TGCGCCAGCAGCCAAGGGGGGCGGCCCCAAGAGACCCAGTACTTC

J gene: TRBJ2-5
V gene: TRBV28
clone size: .
D gene: .
CDR3 protein: CASSSNGQTQYF
CDR3 DNA: TGTGCCAGCAGTTCTAATGGACAGACCCAGTACTTC

J gene: TRBJ1-2
V gene: TRBV7-2
clone size: .
D gene: TRBD1
CDR3 protein: CASSWYRGAAYGYTF
CDR3 DNA: TGTGCCAGCAGCTGGTACAGGGGAGCCGCCTATGGCTACACCTTC

J gene: TRBJ1-5
V gene: TRBV28
clone size: .
D gene: .
CDR3 protein: CASSLAGATSNQPQHF
CDR3 DNA: TGTGCCAGCAGTTTAGCCGGGGCAACGAGCAATCAGCCCCAGCATTTT

J gene: TRBJ2-7
V gene: TRBV7-2
clone size: many
D gene: .
CDR3 protein: CASSPQAESSYEQYF
CDR3 DNA: TGTGCCAGCAGCCCCCAGGCGGAAAGCTCCTACGAGCAGTACTTC

J gene: TRBJ2-3
V gene: TRBV7-2
clone size: many
D gene: .
CDR3 protein: CASSGPSTDTQYF
CDR3 DNA: TGTGCCAGCAGCGGACCTAGCACAGATACGCAGTATTTT

J gene: TRBJ1-5
V gene: TRBV5-5
clone size: many
D gene: .
CDR3 protein: CASSLPQRGQPQHF
CDR3 DNA: TGTGCCAGCAGCCTGCCCCAGCGGGGTCAGCCCCAGCATTTT

J gene: TRBJ2-7
V gene: TRBV4-1
clone size: few
D gene: .
CDR3 protein: CASSQGIGLQSEQYF
CDR3 DNA: TGCGCCAGCAGCCAAGGAATAGGGCTCCAGTCCGAGCAGTACTTC

J gene: TRBJ1-3
V gene: TRBV12-3/TRBV12-4
clone size: .
D gene: .
CDR3 protein: CASSPRGGGNTIYF
CDR3 DNA: TGTGCCAGCAGCCCGAGAGGAGGAGGAAACACCATATATTTT

J gene: TRBJ1-2
V gene: TRBV7-9
clone size: .
D gene: .
CDR3 protein: CASSRNPGGGRYGYTF
CDR3 DNA: TGTGCCAGCAGTCGTAACCCGGGGGGTGGTCGGTATGGCTACACCTTC

J gene: TRBJ2-7
V gene: TRBV12-3/TRBV12-4
clone size: few
D gene: .
CDR3 protein: CASSPRDTVGFEQYF
CDR3 DNA: TGTGCCAGCAGCCCCCGGGACACCGTGGGGTTCGAGCAGTACTTC

J gene: TRBJ1-1
V gene: TRBV7-6
clone size: .
D gene: .
CDR3 protein: CASSLVASSRQENTEAFF
CDR3 DNA: TGTGCCAGCAGCTTAGTGGCATCGTCCCGGCAGGAGAACACTGAAGCTTTCTTT

J gene: TRBJ1-1
V gene: TRBV18
clone size: .
D gene: .
CDR3 protein: CASSPLGPGVKDTEAFF
CDR3 DNA: TGTGCCAGCTCGCCCCTAGGACCCGGGGTCAAGGACACTGAAGCTTTCTTT

J gene: TRBJ2-7
V gene: TRBV28
clone size: few
D gene: TRBD1
CDR3 protein: CASSPKTGFYEQYF
CDR3 DNA: TGTGCCAGCAGCCCTAAGACAGGGTTCTACGAGCAGTACTTC

J gene: TRBJ1-3
V gene: TRBV7-8
clone size: .
D gene: .
CDR3 protein: CASSLSDQIISGNTIYF
CDR3 DNA: TGTGCCAGCAGCTTATCCGACCAGATTATTTCTGGAAACACCATATATTTT

J gene: TRBJ2-1
V gene: TRBV7-8
clone size: many
D gene: TRBD2
CDR3 protein: CASRGTSGNNEQFF
CDR3 DNA: TGTGCCAGCAGGGGGACTAGCGGGAACAATGAGCAGTTCTTC

J gene: TRBJ2-3
V gene: TRBV29-1
clone size: few
D gene: TRBD1
CDR3 protein: CSVEGLGTGSVTDTQYF
CDR3 DNA: TGCAGCGTTGAAGGGTTGGGGACAGGCAGTGTAACAGATACGCAGTATTTT

J gene: TRBJ2-2
V gene: TRBV19
clone size: .
D gene: .
CDR3 protein: CASSLPGQNTGELFF
CDR3 DNA: TGTGCCAGTAGTCTACCGGGACAGAACACCGGGGAGCTGTTTTTT

J gene: TRBJ2-5
V gene: TRBV20-1
clone size: few
D gene: TRBD1
CDR3 protein: CSAGSRQGWETQYF
CDR3 DNA: TGCAGTGCTGGGAGCCGACAGGGCTGGGAGACCCAGTACTTC

J gene: TRBJ2-7
V gene: TRBV18
clone size: .
D gene: .
CDR3 protein: CASSPPVQGKDSYEQYF
CDR3 DNA: TGTGCCAGCTCACCACCTGTACAGGGAAAAGATTCCTACGAGCAGTACTTC

J gene: TRBJ1-5
V gene: TRBV6-2/TRBV6-3
clone size: .
D gene: TRBD1
CDR3 protein: CASSWGGQPQPQHF
CDR3 DNA: TGTGCCAGCAGTTGGGGGGGACAGCCTCAGCCCCAGCATTTT

J gene: TRBJ2-7
V gene: TRBV10-3
clone size: many
D gene: TRBD1
CDR3 protein: CAARDRGSDYEQYF
CDR3 DNA: TGTGCCGCCCGGGACAGGGGATCGGACTACGAGCAGTACTTC

J gene: TRBJ1-5
V gene: TRBV28
clone size: .
D gene: .
CDR3 protein: CASVTGLVQPQHF
CDR3 DNA: TGTGCCAGCGTGACTGGGCTGGTTCAGCCCCAGCATTTT

J gene: TRBJ2-7
V gene: TRBV30
clone size: few
D gene: .
CDR3 protein: CAWRGVAAYEQYF
CDR3 DNA: TGTGCCTGGAGGGGTGTTGCCGCCTACGAGCAGTACTTC